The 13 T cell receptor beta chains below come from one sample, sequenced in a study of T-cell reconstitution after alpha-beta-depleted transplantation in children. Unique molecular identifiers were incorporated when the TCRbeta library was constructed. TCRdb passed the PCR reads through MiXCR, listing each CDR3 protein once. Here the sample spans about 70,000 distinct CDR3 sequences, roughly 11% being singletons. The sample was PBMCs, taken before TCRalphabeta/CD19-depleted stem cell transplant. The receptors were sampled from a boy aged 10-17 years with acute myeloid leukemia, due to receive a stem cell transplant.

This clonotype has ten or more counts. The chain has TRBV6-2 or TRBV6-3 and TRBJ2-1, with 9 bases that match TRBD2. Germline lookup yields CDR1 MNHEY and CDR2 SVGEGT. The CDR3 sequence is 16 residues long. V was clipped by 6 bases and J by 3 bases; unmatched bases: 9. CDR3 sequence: CASRTLAGEIYNEQFF. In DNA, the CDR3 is TGTGCCAGCAGAACCTTAGCGGGGGAAATCTACAATGAGCAGTTCTTC.

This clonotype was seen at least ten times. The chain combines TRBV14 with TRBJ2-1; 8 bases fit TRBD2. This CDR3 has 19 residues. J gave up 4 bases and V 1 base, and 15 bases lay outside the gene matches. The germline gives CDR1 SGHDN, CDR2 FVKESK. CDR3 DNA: TGTGCCAGCAGCCAAGGAACCCCTAGGAGCGGGAGCCGGTACAATGAGCAGTTCTTC. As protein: CASSQGTPRSGSRYNEQFF.

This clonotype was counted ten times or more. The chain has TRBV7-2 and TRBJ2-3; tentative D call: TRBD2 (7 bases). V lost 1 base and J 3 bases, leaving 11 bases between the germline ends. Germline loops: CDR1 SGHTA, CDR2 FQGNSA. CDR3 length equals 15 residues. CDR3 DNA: TGTGCCAGCAGCTTAGAAGGGAGGGGGACAGATACGCAGTATTTT. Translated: CASSLEGRGTDTQYF. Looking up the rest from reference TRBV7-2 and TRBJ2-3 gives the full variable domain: GAGVSQSPSNKVTEKGKDVELRCDPISGHTALYWYRQSLGQGLEFLIYFQGNSAPDKSGLPSDRFSAERTGGSVSTLTIQRTQQEDSAVYLCASSLEGRGTDTQYFGPGTRLTVL.

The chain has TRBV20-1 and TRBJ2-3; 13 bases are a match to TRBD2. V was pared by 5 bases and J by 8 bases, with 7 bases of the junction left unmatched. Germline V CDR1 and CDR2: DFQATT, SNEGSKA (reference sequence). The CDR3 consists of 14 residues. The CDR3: CSARTSGSGGTQYF. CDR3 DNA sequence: TGCAGTGCTCGGACTAGCGGGAGTGGGGGTACGCAGTATTTT.

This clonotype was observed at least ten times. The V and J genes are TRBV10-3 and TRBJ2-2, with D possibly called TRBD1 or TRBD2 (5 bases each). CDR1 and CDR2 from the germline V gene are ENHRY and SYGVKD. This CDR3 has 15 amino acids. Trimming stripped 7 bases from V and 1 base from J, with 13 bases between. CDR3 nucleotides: TGTGCCATCACCACGGGACCAGAGAACACCGGGGAGCTGTTTTTT. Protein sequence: CAITTGPENTGELFF.

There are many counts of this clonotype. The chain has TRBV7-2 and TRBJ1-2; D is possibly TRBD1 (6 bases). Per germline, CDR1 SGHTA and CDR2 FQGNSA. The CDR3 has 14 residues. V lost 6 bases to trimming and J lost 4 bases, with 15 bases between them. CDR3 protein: CASSFQGRSYGYTF. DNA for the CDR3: TGTGCCAGCAGTTTTCAGGGGAGGAGCTATGGCTACACCTTC. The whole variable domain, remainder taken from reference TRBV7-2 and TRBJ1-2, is GAGVSQSPSNKVTEKGKDVELRCDPISGHTALYWYRQSLGQGLEFLIYFQGNSAPDKSGLPSDRFSAERTGGSVSTLTIQRTQQEDSAVYLCASSFQGRSYGYTFGSGTRLTVV.

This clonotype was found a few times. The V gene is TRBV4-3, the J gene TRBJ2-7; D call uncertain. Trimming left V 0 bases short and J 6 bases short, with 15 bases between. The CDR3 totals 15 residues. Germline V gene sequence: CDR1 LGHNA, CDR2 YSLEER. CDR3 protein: CASSQDNTLPGEQYF. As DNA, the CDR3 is TGCGCCAGCAGCCAAGATAACACCCTACCCGGCGAGCAGTACTTC.

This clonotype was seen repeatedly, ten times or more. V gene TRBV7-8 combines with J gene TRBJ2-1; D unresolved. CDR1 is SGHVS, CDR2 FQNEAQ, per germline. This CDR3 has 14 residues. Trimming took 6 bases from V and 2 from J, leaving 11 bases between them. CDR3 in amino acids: CASSRRQPYNEQFF. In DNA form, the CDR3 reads TGTGCCAGCAGTAGGCGGCAACCCTACAATGAGCAGTTCTTC.

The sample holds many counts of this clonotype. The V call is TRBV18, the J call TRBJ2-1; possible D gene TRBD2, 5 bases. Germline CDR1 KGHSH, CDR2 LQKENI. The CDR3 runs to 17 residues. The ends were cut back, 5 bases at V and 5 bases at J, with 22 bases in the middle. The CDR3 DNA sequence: TGTGCCAGCTCATCAGGTCTCTTAGCGCAAGTTCACAATGAGCAGTTCTTC. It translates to CASSSGLLAQVHNEQFF.

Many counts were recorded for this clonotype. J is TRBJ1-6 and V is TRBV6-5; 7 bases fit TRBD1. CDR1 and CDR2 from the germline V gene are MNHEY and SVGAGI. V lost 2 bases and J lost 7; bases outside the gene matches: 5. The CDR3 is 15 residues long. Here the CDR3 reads CASSYGTVGNSPLHF. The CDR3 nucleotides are TGTGCCAGCAGTTACGGGACAGTAGGCAATTCACCCCTCCACTTT.

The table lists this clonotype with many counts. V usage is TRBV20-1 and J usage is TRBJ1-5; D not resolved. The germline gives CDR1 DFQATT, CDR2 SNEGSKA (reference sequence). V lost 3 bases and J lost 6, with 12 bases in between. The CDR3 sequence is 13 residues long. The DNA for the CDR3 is TGCAGTGCTAGTGAAAGCCAAATTCAGCCCCAGCATTTT. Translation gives CSASESQIQPQHF.

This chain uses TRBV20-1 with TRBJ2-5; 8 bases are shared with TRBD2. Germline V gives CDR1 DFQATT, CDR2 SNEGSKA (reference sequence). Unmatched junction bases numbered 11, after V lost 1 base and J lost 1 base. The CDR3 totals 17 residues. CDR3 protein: CSARAGDIAGFQETQYF. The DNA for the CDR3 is TGCAGTGCTAGAGCGGGGGATATAGCGGGATTCCAAGAGACCCAGTACTTC.

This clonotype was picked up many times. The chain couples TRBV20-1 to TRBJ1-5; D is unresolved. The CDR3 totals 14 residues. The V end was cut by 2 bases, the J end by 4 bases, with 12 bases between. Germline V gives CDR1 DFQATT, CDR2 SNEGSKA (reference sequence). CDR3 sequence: CSARNGYSNQPQHF. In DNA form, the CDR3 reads TGCAGTGCTAGAAACGGGTATAGTAATCAGCCCCAGCATTTT.